These T cell receptor beta chains were read from a single sample in a study of OX40 agonist ivuxolimab in advanced cancers. The table came from immunoSEQ multiplex PCR; TCRdb's copy has only in-frame clones and leaves some out. The sample holds 50,000 to 65,000 clones; approximately 90% are singletons and the top ten take roughly 1.3%. Here the sequenced sample was CD4+ or CD8+ T cells sorted from blood, taken in a trial of the OX40 agonist ivuxolimab. The receptors here all came from an adult with an advanced solid tumor such as melanoma, head and neck, liver or kidney cancer. Each CDR3 is given with its conserved first and last residue. The order of the fields is D gene, J gene, clone size, V gene, CDR3 protein, CDR3 DNA. A D gene is named only where the DNA matches it firmly. Clone size, where shown, is once, few, many, or a class for clones that have expanded.

d_call: TRBD2
j_call: TRBJ2-7
clone_size: -
v_call: TRBV18
cdr3_aa: CASSPGTSGRYEQYF
cdr3_nt: TGTGCCAGCTCACCCGGGACTAGCGGGAGATACGAGCAGTACTTC

d_call: -
j_call: TRBJ2-6
clone_size: -
v_call: TRBV18
cdr3_aa: CASSRVNSGANVLTF
cdr3_nt: TGTGCCAGCTCCCGGGTCAACTCTGGGGCCAACGTCCTGACTTTC

d_call: TRBD2
j_call: TRBJ2-3
clone_size: -
v_call: TRBV6-4
cdr3_aa: CASSREGADTQYF
cdr3_nt: TGTGCCAGCTCGCGGGAGGGCGCAGATACGCAGTATTTT

d_call: -
j_call: TRBJ2-1
clone_size: -
v_call: TRBV5-4
cdr3_aa: CASSRGLGQFF
cdr3_nt: TGTGCCAGCAGCCGCGGACTTGGGCAGTTCTTC

d_call: -
j_call: TRBJ1-3
clone_size: -
v_call: TRBV6-5
cdr3_aa: CASSYSRASGNTIYF
cdr3_nt: TGTGCCAGCAGTTACTCCCGGGCCTCGGGAAACACCATATATTTT

d_call: TRBD1
j_call: TRBJ2-5
clone_size: few
v_call: TRBV7-9
cdr3_aa: CASSLGVQGAGETQYF
cdr3_nt: TGTGCCAGCAGCTTAGGGGTACAGGGGGCTGGGGAGACCCAGTACTTC

d_call: -
j_call: TRBJ1-4
clone_size: few
v_call: TRBV6-1
cdr3_aa: CASSVARADEQLFF
cdr3_nt: TGTGCCAGCAGTGTGGCCCGGGCCGACGAGCAACTGTTTTTT

d_call: TRBD1
j_call: TRBJ1-2
clone_size: -
v_call: TRBV30
cdr3_aa: CARTHRGHGYTF
cdr3_nt: TGTGCCCGAACCCACAGGGGGCATGGCTACACCTTC

d_call: -
j_call: TRBJ1-1
clone_size: -
v_call: TRBV2
cdr3_aa: CASSRTKNTEAFF
cdr3_nt: TGTGCCAGCAGCCGAACAAAGAACACTGAAGCTTTCTTT

d_call: TRBD1
j_call: TRBJ1-3
clone_size: -
v_call: TRBV5-1
cdr3_aa: CASSLGVTGHGNTIYF
cdr3_nt: TGCGCCAGCAGCTTGGGGGTGACAGGGCATGGAAACACCATATATTTT

d_call: -
j_call: TRBJ1-2
clone_size: -
v_call: TRBV6-1
cdr3_aa: CASLPQEVGYGYTF
cdr3_nt: TGTGCCAGCCTCCCCCAGGAAGTCGGCTATGGCTACACCTTC

d_call: -
j_call: TRBJ1-2
clone_size: -
v_call: TRBV2
cdr3_aa: CASSEEEAAGYGYTF
cdr3_nt: TGTGCCAGCAGTGAGGAGGAAGCTGCTGGCTATGGCTACACCTTC

d_call: TRBD2
j_call: TRBJ2-1
clone_size: -
v_call: TRBV7-7
cdr3_aa: CATDPRASGRAPYNEQFF
cdr3_nt: TGTGCAACGGACCCCCGGGCTAGCGGGAGGGCCCCCTACAATGAGCAGTTCTTC

d_call: TRBD2
j_call: TRBJ2-3
clone_size: few
v_call: TRBV4-2
cdr3_aa: CASSPRGTSDSLTDTQYF
cdr3_nt: TGTGCCAGCAGCCCAAGAGGGACTAGCGACAGTCTCACAGATACGCAGTATTTT

d_call: -
j_call: TRBJ2-5
clone_size: -
v_call: TRBV5-1
cdr3_aa: CASTDGPETQETQYF
cdr3_nt: TGCGCCAGCACCGATGGGCCAGAAACCCAAGAGACCCAGTACTTC

d_call: TRBD1
j_call: TRBJ1-1
clone_size: -
v_call: TRBV6-5
cdr3_aa: CASSLSPGQTEAFF
cdr3_nt: TGTGCCAGCAGTTTATCTCCGGGACAGACGGAAGCTTTCTTT

d_call: -
j_call: TRBJ1-2
clone_size: -
v_call: TRBV10-3
cdr3_aa: CAISEPLSGYTF
cdr3_nt: TGTGCCATCAGTGAGCCGCTTTCAGGCTACACCTTC

d_call: -
j_call: TRBJ1-2
clone_size: -
v_call: TRBV11-2
cdr3_aa: CASTFGHEDGYTF
cdr3_nt: TGTGCCAGCACTTTCGGCCATGAAGATGGCTACACCTTC

d_call: -
j_call: TRBJ1-1
clone_size: -
v_call: TRBV6-5
cdr3_aa: CASRDPRYTEAFF
cdr3_nt: TGTGCCAGCAGGGACCCCCGGTACACTGAAGCTTTCTTT

d_call: -
j_call: TRBJ1-1
clone_size: -
v_call: TRBV5-1
cdr3_aa: CASSFGQSNTEAFF
cdr3_nt: TGCGCCAGCAGCTTTGGCCAGTCGAACACTGAAGCTTTCTTT

d_call: TRBD1
j_call: TRBJ2-3
clone_size: -
v_call: TRBV28
cdr3_aa: CASRVRGQGTDTQYF
cdr3_nt: TGTGCCAGCAGAGTCCGAGGACAGGGCACAGATACGCAGTATTTT

d_call: -
j_call: TRBJ2-7
clone_size: once
v_call: TRBV21-1
cdr3_aa: CASSPGRDRDPDEQYF
cdr3_nt: TGTGCCAGCAGCCCGGGGCGGGACAGGGACCCGGACGAGCAGTACTTC

d_call: -
j_call: TRBJ2-7
clone_size: -
v_call: TRBV7-9
cdr3_aa: CASRLPGGSSYEQYF
cdr3_nt: TGTGCCAGCAGGCTACCAGGGGGGAGCTCCTACGAGCAGTACTTC

d_call: TRBD2
j_call: TRBJ2-3
clone_size: -
v_call: TRBV10-3
cdr3_aa: CAISAAGGPDTQYF
cdr3_nt: TGTGCCATCAGCGCGGCGGGAGGACCAGATACGCAGTATTTT